One and the same sample provided the 25 T cell receptor beta chains below, sequenced in a study of cytomegalovirus exposure and HLA in healthy donors. The PCR employed 60 Vbeta primers together with 13 Jbeta primers. This table comes from immunoSEQ multiplex PCR, and its TCRdb copy is limited to in-frame clones, with some not included. The sample carries hundreds of thousands of clones, over 70% recorded once. The sequenced sample consisted of PBMCs. All receptors derive from a woman between 55 and 75 years old in good health and CMV-seropositive.

Notes on this clone: The identical CDR3 is also encoded by other nucleotide sequences in the sample. The chain recombines TRBV30 with TRBJ1-3; TRBD1 is a possible D gene (5 bases). The germline V gene has CDR1 GTSNPN and CDR2 SVGIG (reference sequence). CDR3 length: 15 residues. The ends were cut back, 3 bases at V and 2 bases at J, with 14 bases in the middle. The CDR3 loop is CAWRAGSGPGNTIYF. The CDR3 bases are TGTGCCTGGAGGGCAGGGTCCGGGCCTGGAAACACCATATATTTT.

The V and J genes are TRBV11-2 and TRBJ2-5, with 11 bases lining up with TRBD2. This CDR3 contains 16 residues. Trimming removed 2 bases from V and 2 bases from J; junction bases left unmatched: 4. Germline V gene data show CDR1 as SGHAT and CDR2 as FQNNGV. This CDR3 is CASSLRLAGLQETQYF. The CDR3 nucleotides read TGTGCCAGCAGCTTAAGACTAGCGGGGCTACAAGAGACCCAGTACTTC.

The chain links TRBV6-6 to TRBJ1-1, with no clear D. Germline V gene lookup returns CDR1 MNHNY and CDR2 SVGAGI (reference sequence). The CDR3 sequence is 12 residues long. The ends were cut back, 0 bases at V and 6 bases at J, with 5 bases in the middle. The CDR3 nucleotides are TGTGCCAGCAGTTACTCGTTCGCTGAAGCTTTCTTT. This sequence encodes CASSYSFAEAFF.

This chain connects TRBV6-1 to TRBJ2-7; maybe TRBD2 (6 bases). This CDR3 is built from 15 residues. Germline-derived CDR1 and CDR2 are MNHNS and SASEGT. Trimming took 0 bases from V and 2 from J, leaving 11 bases between them. CDR3 DNA sequence: TGTGCCAGCAGTGAAGCCCGCGGGGAGACCTACGAGCAGTACTTC. It yields the protein CASSEARGETYEQYF.

This chain links TRBV2 with TRBJ2-2; 7 nucleotides line up with TRBD2. The CDR3 length is 15 residues. CDR1 is SNHLY, CDR2 FYNNEI, per germline. The V and J ends lost 5 bases and 4 bases, in that order; junction bases with no gene match: 7. Here the CDR3 DNA reads TGTGCCAGCAGTTCTCAGTCGGGGGGCACCGGGGAGCTGTTTTTT. Its translation: CASSSQSGGTGELFF.

This chain links TRBV7-2 with TRBJ1-6, with D hard to call. Germline-derived CDR1 and CDR2 are SGHTA and FQGNSA. The V gene lost 5 bases and the J gene lost 7 bases, with 6 bases spanning the gap. This CDR3 region has 12 residues. The CDR3 loop reads CASSRGNSPLHF. CDR3 DNA: TGTGCCAGCAGCCGCGGGAATTCACCCCTCCACTTT.

The chain has TRBV19 and TRBJ2-5, with 12 positions matching TRBD1. There are 17 residues in the CDR3. Germline V lookup: CDR1 LNHDA, CDR2 SQIVND (reference sequence). V shed 6 bases, J shed 2 bases, and the junction held 10 bases outside the gene matches. DNA for the CDR3: TGTGCCAGTAGACCTGAGGGGACAGGGGGCCGGCAAGAGACCCAGTACTTC. This translates into CASRPEGTGGRQETQYF.

The gene calls are TRBV2 and TRBJ1-5; TRBD1 aligns across 10 bases. The CDR3 has 13 residues. The germline gives CDR1 SNHLY, CDR2 FYNNEI. V lost 6 bases, J lost 4 bases, and 0 bases stayed unmatched. CDR3 sequence: CASRGQGNQPQHF. In nucleotides, the CDR3 is TGTGCCAGCAGGGGACAGGGGAATCAGCCCCAGCATTTT.

The V call is TRBV2, the J call TRBJ2-1; D call uncertain. The V gene lost 5 bases and the J gene lost 7 bases, with 15 bases spanning the gap. The CDR3 totals 14 residues. Per germline, CDR1 SNHLY and CDR2 FYNNEI. In nucleotides, the CDR3 is TGTGCCAGCAGTCTCGAAACGGGTGGAAATGAGCAGTTCTTC. Translated, it gives CASSLETGGNEQFF. The whole variable domain, remainder taken from reference TRBV2 and TRBJ2-1, is EPEVTQTPSHQVTQMGQEVILRCVPISNHLYFYWYRQILGQKVEFLVSFYNNEISEKSEIFDDQFSVERPDGSNFTLKIRSTKLEDSAMYFCASSLETGGNEQFFGPGTRLTVL.

This chain uses TRBV6-1 with TRBJ2-5; 9 nucleotides line up with TRBD1. V trimming: 3 bases; J trimming: 5 bases; junction bases outside the gene matches: 7. Per germline, CDR1 MNHNS and CDR2 SASEGT. The CDR3 covers 15 residues. This CDR3 is CASSERTGEWETQYF. As DNA, the CDR3 is TGTGCCAGCAGTGAGAGGACAGGGGAGTGGGAGACCCAGTACTTC.

The chain couples TRBV5-1 to TRBJ2-7; tentative D call: TRBD2 (6 bases). Germline V lookup: CDR1 SGHRS, CDR2 YFSETQ. The CDR3 covers 14 residues. Deletions cut 1 base from V and 2 bases from J, with 10 bases between. The CDR3 sequence: CASSLTAGTYEQYF. The CDR3 bases are TGCGCCAGCAGCTTGACGGCGGGAACCTACGAGCAGTACTTC.

The CDR3 is CASSETGNTEAFF. The CDR3 nucleotides are TGTGCCAGCAGCGAAACAGGGAACACTGAAGCTTTCTTT. V and J are TRBV9 and TRBJ1-1, with a weak D call TRBD1 (5 bases). From germline, CDR1 is SGDLS and CDR2 YYNGEE. The CDR3 loop spans 13 amino acids. Trimming took 3 bases from V and 1 from J, leaving 7 bases between them.

The genes are TRBV5-1 and TRBJ2-1; the D gene is possibly TRBD2 (6 bases). The CDR3 is made up of 15 amino acids. Germline-derived CDR1 and CDR2 are SGHRS and YFSETQ. V lost 3 bases, J lost 4 bases, and 14 bases lay in between. The DNA for the CDR3 is TGCGCCAGCAGCTCCCGGGACTGGCGATACAATGAGCAGTTCTTC. Its translation is CASSSRDWRYNEQFF.

The rearrangement joins TRBV2 to TRBJ2-3; TRBD1 matches 8 bases. The CDR3 covers 15 residues. Germline V lookup: CDR1 SNHLY, CDR2 FYNNEI. Losses at the gene ends were 6 bases for V and 6 bases for J; bases not matched to a gene: 11. The CDR3 DNA reads TGTGCCAGCAGACGACAGGGGATAGTATCCGATACGCAGTATTTT. Translated, it gives CASRRQGIVSDTQYF.

The rearrangement links TRBV5-1 to TRBJ1-1, with TRBD1 matching 7 bases. This CDR3 has 14 residues. Trimming cost V 4 bases and J 3 bases; bases outside gene matches: 6. Germline lookup yields CDR1 SGHRS and CDR2 YFSETQ. The CDR3 bases are TGCGCCAGCAGCCAACAGGGGCACGACACTGAAGCTTTCTTT. It yields the protein CASSQQGHDTEAFF. Combining the CDR3 with reference TRBV5-1 and TRBJ1-1 gives the whole variable domain KAGVTQTPRYLIKTRGQQVTLSCSPISGHRSVSWYQQTPGQGLQFLFEYFSETQRNKGNFPGRFSGRQFSNSRSEMNVSTLELGDSALYLCASSQQGHDTEAFFGQGTRLTVV.

This chain connects TRBV4-1 to TRBJ2-3; 12 bases are shared with TRBD2. The CDR3 has 17 residues. Germline values: CDR1 MGHRA, CDR2 YSYEKL. V lost 4 bases, J lost 3 bases, and 8 bases stayed unmatched. Written as DNA, the CDR3 is TGCGCCAGCAGCCGACTAGGACTAGCGGGAAATACAGATACGCAGTATTTT. Translated, it gives CASSRLGLAGNTDTQYF.

J is TRBJ2-2 and V is TRBV19; 10 positions match TRBD1. The J segment lost 0 bases and the V segment lost 3 bases, leaving 4 bases of the junction unmatched. CDR3 length: 17 amino acids. Germline CDR1 reads LNHDA; CDR2 reads SQIVND (reference sequence). CDR3 coding DNA: TGTGCCAGTAGTATTGGGACAGGGGCGACGAACACCGGGGAGCTGTTTTTT. Encoded protein: CASSIGTGATNTGELFF.

The chain couples TRBV6-5 to TRBJ2-2, with a tentative D call TRBD2 (5 bases). Trimming removed 6 bases at V and 6 bases at J, with 14 bases between. The CDR3 length is 14 residues. Germline lookup yields CDR1 MNHEY and CDR2 SVGAGI. The CDR3 is CASRQRGGAGELFF. CDR3 DNA: TGTGCCAGCAGACAACGGGGTGGCGCCGGGGAGCTGTTTTTT.

The rearrangement joins TRBV9 to TRBJ1-3; tentative D call: TRBD1 (6 bases). The germline gives CDR1 SGDLS, CDR2 YYNGEE. V shed 2 bases and J shed 3 bases, with 9 bases lying between them. This CDR3 has 14 amino acids. CDR3 amino acids: CASSVTGFGNTIYF. DNA for the CDR3: TGTGCCAGCAGCGTTACAGGGTTTGGAAACACCATATATTTT.

This clone was seen just once. The V gene is TRBV7-2, the J gene TRBJ2-5, with 7 bases fitting TRBD2. Germline assignment: CDR1 SGHTA and CDR2 FQGNSA. This CDR3 is built from 16 residues. Germline trimming cut 1 base from V and 1 base from J; bases unmatched to any gene: 6. The CDR3 DNA is TGTGCCAGCAGCTTAGTGGGGGGGAACAGCCAAGAGACCCAGTACTTC. Translating gives CASSLVGGNSQETQYF. The full variable domain, its missing parts supplied by reference TRBV7-2 and TRBJ2-5, is GAGVSQSPSNKVTEKGKDVELRCDPISGHTALYWYRQSLGQGLEFLIYFQGNSAPDKSGLPSDRFSAERTGGSVSTLTIQRTQQEDSAVYLCASSLVGGNSQETQYFGPGTRLLVL.

This clone was detected a few times. The chain uses TRBV28 and TRBJ1-1; D is ambiguous. Trimming shortened V by 6 bases and J by 1 base, and 15 bases separated the two germline ends. The CDR3 covers 15 residues. Per germline, CDR1 MDHEN and CDR2 SYDVKM. Here the CDR3 DNA reads TGTGCCAGCAGCTCCCCCTTCTCGGGGAACACTGAAGCTTTCTTT. Amino acid sequence: CASSSPFSGNTEAFF.

The chain carries TRBV10-3 and TRBJ2-7, with 9 bases matching TRBD1. From germline, CDR1 is ENHRY and CDR2 SYGVKD. The CDR3 spans 13 residues. Germline trimming cut 11 bases from V and 5 bases from J; bases unmatched to any gene: 10. CDR3 nucleotides: TGTGCCTTGGGGGGGACAGGGATCAACGAGCAGTACTTC. Translation: CALGGTGINEQYF.

The CDR3 sequence: CASSVGGGWNYEQYF. In DNA, the CDR3 is TGTGCCAGCAGCGTAGGTGGGGGCTGGAACTACGAGCAGTACTTC. The chain employs TRBV9 and TRBJ2-7; D is perhaps TRBD1 (6 bases). Germline V gene data show CDR1 as SGDLS and CDR2 as YYNGEE. The CDR3 covers 15 residues. V was clipped by 0 bases and J by 3 bases, with 13 bases between them.

This rearrangement joins TRBV19 to TRBJ1-1; maybe TRBD1 (5 bases). CDR1 is LNHDA and CDR2 is SQIVND in the germline V gene (reference sequence). This CDR3 region has 14 residues. V lost 6 bases, J lost 0 bases, and 11 bases lay in between. CDR3 DNA: TGTGCCAGTAGCCTACAGGTGGTGAACACTGAAGCTTTCTTT. The encoded protein is CASSLQVVNTEAFF.

The chain links TRBV29-1 to TRBJ2-5, with 8 bases that match TRBD1. The trim removed 4 bases at V and 5 bases at J, leaving 15 bases unmatched. This CDR3 comprises 16 residues. Per germline, CDR1 SQVTM and CDR2 ANQGSEA. The DNA for the CDR3 is TGCAGCGTTGCGATTCGACAGGGGCCGTATTTGGAGACCCAGTACTTC. It encodes CSVAIRQGPYLETQYF.